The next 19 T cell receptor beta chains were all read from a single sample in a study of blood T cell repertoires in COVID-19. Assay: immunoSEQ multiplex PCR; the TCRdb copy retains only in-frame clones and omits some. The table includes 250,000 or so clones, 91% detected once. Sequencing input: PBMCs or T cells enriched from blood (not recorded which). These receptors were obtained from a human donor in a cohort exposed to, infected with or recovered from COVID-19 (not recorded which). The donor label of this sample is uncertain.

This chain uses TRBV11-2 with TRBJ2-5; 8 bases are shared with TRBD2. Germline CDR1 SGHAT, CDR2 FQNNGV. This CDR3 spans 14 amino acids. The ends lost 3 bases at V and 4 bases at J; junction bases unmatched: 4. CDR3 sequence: CASSFGTRGETQYF. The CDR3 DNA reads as TGTGCCAGCAGCTTTGGGACTAGGGGAGAGACCCAGTACTTC.

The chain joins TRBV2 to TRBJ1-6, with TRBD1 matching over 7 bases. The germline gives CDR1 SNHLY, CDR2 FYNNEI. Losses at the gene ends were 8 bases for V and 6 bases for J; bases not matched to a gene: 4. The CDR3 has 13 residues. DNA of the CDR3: TGTGCCAGCGGGACAGATATTAATTCACCCCTCCACTTT. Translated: CASGTDINSPLHF.

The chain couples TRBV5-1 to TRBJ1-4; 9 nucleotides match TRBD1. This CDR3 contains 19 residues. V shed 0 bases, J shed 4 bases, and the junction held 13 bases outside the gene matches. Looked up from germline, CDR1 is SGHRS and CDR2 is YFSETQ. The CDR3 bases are TGCGCCAGCAGCTTGGGAACGGGACAGGGTAGGGAGCTTAATGAAAAACTGTTTTTT. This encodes CASSLGTGQGRELNEKLFF.

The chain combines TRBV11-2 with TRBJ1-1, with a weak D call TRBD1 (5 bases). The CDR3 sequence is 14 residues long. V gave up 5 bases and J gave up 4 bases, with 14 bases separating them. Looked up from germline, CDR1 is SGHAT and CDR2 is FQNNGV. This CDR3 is CASSPGGGTTEAFF. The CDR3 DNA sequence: TGTGCCAGCAGCCCCGGCGGGGGTACCACTGAAGCTTTCTTT.

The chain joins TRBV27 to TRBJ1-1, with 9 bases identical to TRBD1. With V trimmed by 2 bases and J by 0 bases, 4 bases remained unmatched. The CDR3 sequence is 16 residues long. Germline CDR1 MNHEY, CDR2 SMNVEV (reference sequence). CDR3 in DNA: TGTGCCAGCAGTTTAAGAGGGACAGGGTTGAACACTGAAGCTTTCTTT. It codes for CASSLRGTGLNTEAFF.

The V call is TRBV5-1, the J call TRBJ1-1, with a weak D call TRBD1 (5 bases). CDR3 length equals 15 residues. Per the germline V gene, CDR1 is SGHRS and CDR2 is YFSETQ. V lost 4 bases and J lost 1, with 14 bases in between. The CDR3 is CASSPWGEGNTEAFF. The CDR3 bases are TGCGCCAGCAGCCCGTGGGGGGAGGGGAACACTGAAGCTTTCTTT.

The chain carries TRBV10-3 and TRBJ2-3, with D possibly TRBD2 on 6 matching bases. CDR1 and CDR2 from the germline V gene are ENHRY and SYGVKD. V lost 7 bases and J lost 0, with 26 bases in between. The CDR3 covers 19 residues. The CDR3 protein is CAITAGMSGTLYSTDTQYF. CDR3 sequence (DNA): TGTGCCATCACCGCCGGCATGTCCGGGACTCTCTATAGCACAGATACGCAGTATTTT.

The CDR3 is CASSRRAGMNTEAFF. The DNA for the CDR3 is TGTGCCAGTAGTCGCAGGGCAGGAATGAACACTGAAGCTTTCTTT. The chain recombines TRBV19 with TRBJ1-1; a weak D match, TRBD1 (5 bases). The CDR3 totals 15 residues. Germline V CDR1 and CDR2: LNHDA, SQIVND (reference sequence). V lost 5 bases and J 0 bases, leaving 13 bases between the germline ends.

The CDR3 here is CASSLAGGYEQYF. In DNA form, the CDR3 reads TGTGCCAGCAGTTTAGCAGGGGGCTACGAGCAGTACTTC. The chain is built from TRBV27 and TRBJ2-7, with TRBD1 matching over 7 bases. Germline trimming cut 2 bases from V and 3 bases from J; bases unmatched to any gene: 1. Germline V gene lookup returns CDR1 MNHEY and CDR2 SMNVEV (reference sequence). This CDR3 comprises 13 residues.

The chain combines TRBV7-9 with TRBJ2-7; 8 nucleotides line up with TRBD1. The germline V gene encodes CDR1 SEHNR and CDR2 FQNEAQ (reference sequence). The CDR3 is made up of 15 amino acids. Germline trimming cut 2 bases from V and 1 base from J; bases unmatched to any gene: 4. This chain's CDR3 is CASSLSQGVSYEQYF. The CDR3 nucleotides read TGTGCCAGCAGCTTATCACAGGGGGTTTCCTACGAGCAGTACTTC.

The CDR3 region is CASGLGQDTSYEQYF. The CDR3 nucleotides read TGTGCTAGTGGTTTGGGCCAGGACACCTCCTACGAGCAGTACTTC. The V gene is TRBV12-5, the J gene TRBJ2-7; D might be TRBD1 (5 bases). Germline loops: CDR1 LGHNT, CDR2 FRNRAP. This CDR3 contains 15 residues. Trimming took 1 base from V and 0 from J, leaving 10 bases between them.

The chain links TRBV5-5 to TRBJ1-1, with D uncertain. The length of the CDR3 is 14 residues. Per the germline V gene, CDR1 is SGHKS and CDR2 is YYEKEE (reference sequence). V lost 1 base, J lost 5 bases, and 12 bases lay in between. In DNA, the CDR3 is TGTGCCAGCAGCTTGCTCGATCGGAGTACTGAAGCTTTCTTT. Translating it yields CASSLLDRSTEAFF.

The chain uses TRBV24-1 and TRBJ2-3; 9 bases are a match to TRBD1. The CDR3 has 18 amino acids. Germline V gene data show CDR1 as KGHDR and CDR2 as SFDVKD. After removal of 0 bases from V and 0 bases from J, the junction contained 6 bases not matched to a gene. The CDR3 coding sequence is TGTGCCACCAGTGATTTGCAGTTTGGACAGGGGAGCACAGATACGCAGTATTTT. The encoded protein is CATSDLQFGQGSTDTQYF.

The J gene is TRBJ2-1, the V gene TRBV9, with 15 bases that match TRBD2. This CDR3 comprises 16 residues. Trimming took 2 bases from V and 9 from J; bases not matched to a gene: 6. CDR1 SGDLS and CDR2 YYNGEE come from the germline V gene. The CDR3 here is CASSVRTSGGVCEQFF. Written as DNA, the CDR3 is TGTGCCAGCAGCGTCCGGACTAGCGGGGGGGTTTGTGAGCAGTTCTTC.

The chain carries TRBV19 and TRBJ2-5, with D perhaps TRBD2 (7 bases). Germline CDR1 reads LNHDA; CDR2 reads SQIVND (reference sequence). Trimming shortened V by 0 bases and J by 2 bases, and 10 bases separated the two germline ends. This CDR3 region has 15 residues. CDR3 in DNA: TGTGCCAGTAGTATAGACGAGGGGGGGCAAGAGACCCAGTACTTC. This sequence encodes CASSIDEGGQETQYF. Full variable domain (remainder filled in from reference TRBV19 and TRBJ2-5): DGGITQSPKYLFRKEGQNVTLSCEQNLNHDAMYWYRQDPGQGLRLIYYSQIVNDFQKGDIAEGYSVSREKKESFPLTVTSAQKNPTAFYLCASSIDEGGQETQYFGPGTRLLVL.

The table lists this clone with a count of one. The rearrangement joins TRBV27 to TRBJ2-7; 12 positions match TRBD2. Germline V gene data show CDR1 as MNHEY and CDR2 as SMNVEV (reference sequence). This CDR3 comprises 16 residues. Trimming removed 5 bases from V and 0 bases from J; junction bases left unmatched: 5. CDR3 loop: CASSHLTSGGSYEQYF. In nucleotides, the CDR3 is TGTGCCAGCAGTCACCTGACTAGCGGGGGCTCCTACGAGCAGTACTTC.

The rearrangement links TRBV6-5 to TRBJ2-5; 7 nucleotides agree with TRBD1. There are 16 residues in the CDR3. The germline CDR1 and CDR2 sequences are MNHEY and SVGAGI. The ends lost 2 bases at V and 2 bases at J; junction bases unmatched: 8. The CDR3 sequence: CASSYVAGGIQETQYF. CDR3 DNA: TGTGCCAGCAGTTACGTGGCAGGGGGTATTCAAGAGACCCAGTACTTC.

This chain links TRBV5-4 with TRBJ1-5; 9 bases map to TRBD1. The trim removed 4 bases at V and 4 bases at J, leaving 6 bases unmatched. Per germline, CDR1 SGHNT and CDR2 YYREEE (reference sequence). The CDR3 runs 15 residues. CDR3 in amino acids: CASSPGQGGNQPQHF. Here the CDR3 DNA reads TGTGCCAGCAGCCCGGGACAGGGAGGGAATCAGCCCCAGCATTTT.

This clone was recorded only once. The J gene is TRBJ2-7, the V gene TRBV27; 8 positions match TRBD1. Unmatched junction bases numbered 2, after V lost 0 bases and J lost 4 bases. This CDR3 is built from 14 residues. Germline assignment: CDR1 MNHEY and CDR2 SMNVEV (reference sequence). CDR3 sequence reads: CASSLSDREYEQYF. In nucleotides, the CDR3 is TGTGCCAGCAGTTTATCGGACAGGGAGTACGAGCAGTACTTC.